The entry below describes one TCR beta chain. As yet, its antigen is unknown. These data belong to a study of graft-versus-host responses after intestinal transplantation. CDR3 length: 16 residues. V was pared by 7 bases and J by 4 bases, with 20 bases between. In germline, CDR1 is SEHNR, CDR2 FQNEAQ (reference sequence). Some clones are missing from TCRdb's copy, which holds only in-frame ones; the method was immunoSEQ multiplex PCR. The data hold tens of thousands of clones, with roughly four fifths observed a single time. The TCR originated in a human donor who received an intestinal transplant. The sequencing used unstimulated CD8+ T cells sorted from spleen or lymph node cells, collected before intestinal transplant. The V and J genes are TRBV7-9 and TRBJ2-1; possibly TRBD2 for D (7 bases). The CDR3 loop reads CASTPDGGRGYNEQFF. CDR3 bases: TGTGCCAGCACGCCCGACGGGGGGCGGGGGTACAATGAGCAGTTCTTC. Drawing the rest from reference TRBV7-9 and TRBJ2-1, the complete variable domain is DTGVSQNPRHKITKRGQNVTFRCDPISEHNRLYWYRQTLGQGPEFLTYFQNEAQLEKSRLLSDRFSAERPKGSFSTLEIQRTEQGDSAMYLCASTPDGGRGYNEQFFGPGTRLTVL.